Included here is one TCR beta chain sequence, with context. This entry is derived from a study of blood T cell repertoires in COVID-19. Overall study: PBMCs, B-cell-depleted T cells, or T cells provided the cDNA or gDNA that made up the material.

Using immunoSEQ multiplex PCR, the repertoire was profiled, and TCRdb retains in-frame clones only, with some absent. The sample shows 80,000 to 95,000 clones, approximately 86% of them seen only once. The sample consisted of peripheral blood. The clonotype was recovered from a human donor in a cohort sampled during active COVID-19.

CDR3 protein: CASSPGVYGNTIYF. The CDR3 DNA is TGTGCCAGCAGCCCGGGAGTGTATGGAAACACCATATATTTT. V is TRBV5-5 and J is TRBJ1-3, with D hard to call. The CDR3 spans 14 residues. The V gene's germline CDR1 is SGHKS and CDR2 YYEKEE (reference sequence). Trimming removed 4 bases from V and 3 bases from J, with 11 bases in between.